This TCR beta chain was documented in a study of beta chain features in type 1 diabetes (dated by TCRdb to 2017 to 2018). About the full investigation: Mean age, gender distribution, total cell number and subset yield did not differ between patients and healthy donors. A total of 90 million to 120 million sorted cells were examined across all samples, and a strong correlation was observed between cell number per subset and RNA yield. The study compared the TCRB repertoires of sorted circulating CD4+ T cell subsets in recently diagnosed type 1 diabetes patients with those in matched healthy donors. Regulatory and stem cell-like memory subsets were obtained from only 8 patients and roughly eight healthy donors, while naive and central memory subsets were obtained from all 28 donors.

The entire isolated RNA was reverse transcribed using the High Capacity cDNA Reverse Transcription Kit, and thus expressed TCRB transcripts were sequenced. Naive, central memory and regulatory T cell samples underwent deep immunoSEQ sequencing, averaging about 3.5 million total reads per sample. Sorted cells were lysed in RLT buffer and RNA was extracted with DNase-treated RNeasy Micro or Mini kits, depending on cell number. To prevent cross-contamination, every cell subset was processed on its own, while patient and healthy donor samples were processed together. Using the immunoSEQ multiplex PCR, TCRB sequences were amplified from cDNA into 87-bp fragments spanning the CDR3 region. Amplicons were sequenced on the Illumina HiSeq platform. Per the source publication's procedure: PCR bias was corrected computationally using synthetic template baselines, and reads within Hamming distance 2 were collapsed, with unmergeable singletons discarded. Reads were aligned to IMGT to assign V, D and J genes, CDR3 length, and insertions or deletions at six rearrangement sites. Within each subset, clonotype counts were normalized to sorted cell number, after which true diversity and Gini coefficients were computed with the tcR R package. The overlap coefficient, calculated on TCRB nucleotide sequences, was used to measure repertoire sharing. TCRdb mirrors the immuneACCESS table, restricted to in-frame sequences. Some clones are absent from its copies; in checked studies, under half trace to an unresolved V gene, and the reason for the others is unknown. V, J and clone size are those of that table, while D and trimming were read from the DNA. The sample contains more than 100,000 clones, 28% of them found a single time. The biggest ten clones account for 0.5% to 0.6% of the sample.

This clone was found a few times. Its antigen is still unknown. No much larger clonotype is one base removed from it; base qualities were not supplied. From each donor, a single peripheral blood sample of about 100 mL on average was drawn into heparinised tubes. Naive, central memory, regulatory and stem cell-like memory CD4+ T cells were sorted on a BD FACSAria II using a panel including CD45RO, CCR7, CD25, CD127, CD95 and CD27. Every sorted population had a purity above 98%. Right away, PBMCs were isolated by Lymphoprep density gradient centrifugation and were stained directly, with no culture step. So that batch effects would be minimized, each experiment stained and sorted samples in pairs, pairing one healthy donor with one patient. V sheds 3 bases and J sheds 1 base, leaving 6 bases between their ends. The germline V gene supplies CDR1 MDHEN and CDR2 SYDVKM. Including the terminal cysteine and phenylalanine, the CDR3 comprises 13 residues. This entry keeps only the CDR3 DNA: 39 bases, framed from base 1.

What the authors observed across the whole study: Shorter templates might have been favored by PCR, but patient and control samples were amplified and corrected together, so both groups would have been affected equally by any skew. At VDJ recombination sites, patients with type 1 diabetes made fewer insertions and deleted more nucleotides, a pattern implying thymic rearrangement abnormalities. A moderate but significant shortening of TCRB CDR3 length was observed in type 1 diabetes patients in all four CD4+ subsets. Sequencing cDNA rather than genomic DNA could over-represent highly expressing activated cells, although activation and CD3 levels did not differ between groups. Naive, central memory and regulatory TCRB repertoires appeared to be more similar among patients than among healthy donors. Because small numbers of individuals were included in the HLA sub-analyses, any influence of HLA type on TCRB rearrangement was left unresolved.

The sequencing sample was made of central memory CD4+ T cells from blood. The chain links TRBV28 with TRBJ2-5, with the D gene call left open. This TCR derives from a woman aged 18-29 years with type 1 diabetes. The sequenced DNA: TGTGCCAGCAGTTTGGCAGTCCAAGAGACCCAGTACTTC. This gives the protein CASSLAVQETQYF.